Presented here are 13 T cell receptor beta chains from one specimen sequenced in a study of blood T cell repertoires in COVID-19. The assay was immunoSEQ multiplex PCR, and TCRdb's table has in-frame clones only and misses some. The profile shows a few hundred thousand clones, 87% of them singletons. Specimen: PBMCs or T cells enriched from blood (not recorded which). Receptor source: a woman aged 25 to 39 who had recovered from COVID-19.

The chain employs TRBV19 and TRBJ1-5; no clear D gene. This CDR3 has 14 residues. The V end was cut by 9 bases, the J end by 4 bases, with 16 bases between. Germline CDR1 reads LNHDA; CDR2 reads SQIVND (reference sequence). CDR3 protein: CASITPGNNQPQHF. The CDR3 region has the DNA TGTGCCAGCATCACCCCCGGGAATAATCAGCCCCAGCATTTT.

The genes are TRBV5-4 and TRBJ1-3, with D maybe TRBD1 (6 bases). Germline loops: CDR1 SGHNT, CDR2 YYREEE (reference sequence). Trimming removed 5 bases from V and 0 bases from J, with 9 bases in between. CDR3 length: 14 amino acids. The CDR3 loop reads CASSSGDSGNTIYF. The DNA of the CDR3 is TGTGCCAGCAGTTCAGGGGACTCTGGAAACACCATATATTTT.

The V gene is TRBV3-1 (or the pseudogene TRBV3-2), the J gene TRBJ2-5; perhaps TRBD1 as D (6 bases). This CDR3 is 12 amino acids long. V was clipped by 5 bases and J by 5 bases, with 9 bases between them. Looked up from germline, CDR1 is LGHDT and CDR2 is YNNKEL (reference sequence). The CDR3 nucleotides read TGTGCCAGCAGCATAAGGGGGGAGACCCAGTACTTC. As protein: CASSIRGETQYF.

This clone was seen a few times. The chain joins TRBV28 to TRBJ2-7, with 8 positions matching TRBD1. Per the germline V gene, CDR1 is MDHEN and CDR2 is SYDVKM. J gave up 4 bases and V 2 bases, and 1 base lay outside the gene matches. The CDR3 extends over 13 amino acids. CDR3 loop: CASSLQGAYEQYF. DNA of the CDR3: TGTGCCAGCAGTTTACAGGGGGCTTACGAGCAGTACTTC.

The V gene is TRBV19, the J gene TRBJ2-6; D is perhaps TRBD1 (6 bases). CDR1 is LNHDA, CDR2 SQIVND, per germline (reference sequence). The CDR3 spans 13 residues. The ends were cut back, 7 bases at V and 2 bases at J, with 6 bases in the middle. The CDR3 DNA sequence: TGTGCCAGTACAGGGGCTGGGGCCAACGTCCTGACTTTC. Translated: CASTGAGANVLTF.

This clone was recorded once. The J gene is TRBJ2-1, the V gene TRBV7-8, with TRBD1 matching over 11 bases. There are 15 residues in the CDR3. J lost 8 bases, V lost 2 bases, and 5 bases had no gene match. Looked up from germline, CDR1 is SGHVS and CDR2 is FQNEAQ. The CDR3 DNA follows: TGTGCCAGCAGCTTAATGGTGGGACAGGGGGATGAGCAGTTCTTC. Translating it yields CASSLMVGQGDEQFF.

V is TRBV6-4 and J is TRBJ2-1; 14 nucleotides match TRBD2. Germline CDR1 and CDR2: MRHNA and SNTAGT. This CDR3 comprises 15 residues. J was trimmed by 4 bases and V by 6 bases; bases with no gene match: 2. CDR3 in DNA: TGTGCCAGCAGCAGACTAGCGGGGGGGTACAATGAGCAGTTCTTC. Translating gives CASSRLAGGYNEQFF.

The chain has TRBV5-1 and TRBJ1-1; D remains unclear. V lost 0 bases and J 0 bases, leaving 9 bases between the germline ends. Germline values: CDR1 SGHRS, CDR2 YFSETQ. This CDR3 contains 15 residues. This CDR3 reads CASSLDSLMNTEAFF. DNA of the CDR3: TGCGCCAGCAGCTTGGACAGCCTTATGAACACTGAAGCTTTCTTT.

The chain is built from TRBV7-9 and TRBJ1-2, with a weak D call TRBD1 (5 bases). Germline CDR1 is SEHNR and CDR2 is FQNEAQ (reference sequence). The CDR3 has 12 amino acids. The V gene lost 1 base and the J gene lost 7 bases, with 7 bases spanning the gap. CDR3 nucleotides: TGTGCCAGCAGCTTAGGCCAGGGTGGCTACACCTTC. As protein: CASSLGQGGYTF.

The genes are TRBV28 and TRBJ2-7, with 9 bases aligning to TRBD1. With V trimmed by 10 bases and J by 5 bases, 12 bases remained unmatched. The germline V gene has CDR1 MDHEN and CDR2 SYDVKM. This CDR3 has 14 residues. For the CDR3, the DNA is TGTGCCACTCAAAGGGACAGGGCCAAACACGAGCAGTACTTC. Its protein is CATQRDRAKHEQYF. Combining the CDR3 with reference TRBV28 and TRBJ2-7 gives the whole variable domain DVKVTQSSRYLVKRTGEKVFLECVQDMDHENMFWYRQDPGLGLRLIYFSYDVKMKEKGDIPEGYSVSREKKERFSLILESASTNQTSMYLCATQRDRAKHEQYFGPGTRLTVT.

The genes are TRBV4-1 and TRBJ1-1; a possible D gene is TRBD1 (5 bases). Per germline, CDR1 MGHRA and CDR2 YSYEKL. V was pared by 4 bases and J by 6 bases, with 18 bases between. This CDR3 contains 15 residues. The CDR3 sequence: CASSLGPGLRAEAFF. The CDR3 nucleotides read TGCGCCAGCAGCCTAGGACCGGGACTTAGGGCTGAAGCTTTCTTT.

The chain links TRBV19 to TRBJ2-5, with TRBD2 matching 12 bases. CDR1 and CDR2 from the germline V gene are LNHDA and SQIVND (reference sequence). After removal of 6 bases from V and 7 bases from J, the junction contained 9 bases not matched to a gene. The CDR3 contains 15 residues. DNA of the CDR3: TGTGCCAGTAGCACTAGCGGGGGGACCTCCGGGACCCAGTACTTC. This codes for CASSTSGGTSGTQYF.

The chain employs TRBV5-1 and TRBJ2-2, with 8 positions matching TRBD1. V lost 4 bases to trimming and J lost 5 bases; unmatched junction nucleotides: 4. This CDR3 spans 14 amino acids. Germline V gene lookup returns CDR1 SGHRS and CDR2 YFSETQ. The CDR3 protein is CASSPDRVTGELFF. The DNA of the CDR3 is TGCGCCAGCAGCCCGGACAGGGTTACCGGGGAGCTGTTTTTT.